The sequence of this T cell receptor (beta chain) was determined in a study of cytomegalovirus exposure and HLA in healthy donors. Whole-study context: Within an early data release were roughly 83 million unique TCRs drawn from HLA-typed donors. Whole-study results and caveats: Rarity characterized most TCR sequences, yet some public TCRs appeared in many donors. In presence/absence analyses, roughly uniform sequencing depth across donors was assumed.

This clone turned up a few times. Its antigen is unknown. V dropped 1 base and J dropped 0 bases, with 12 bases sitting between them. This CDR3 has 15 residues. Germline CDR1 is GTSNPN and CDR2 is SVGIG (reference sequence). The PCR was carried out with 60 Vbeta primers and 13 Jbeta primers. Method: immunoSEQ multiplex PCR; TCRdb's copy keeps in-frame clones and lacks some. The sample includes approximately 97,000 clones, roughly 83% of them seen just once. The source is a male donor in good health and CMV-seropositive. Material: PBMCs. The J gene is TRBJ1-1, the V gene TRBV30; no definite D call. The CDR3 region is CAWSDGRPMNTEAFF. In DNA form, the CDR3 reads TGTGCCTGGAGTGATGGCAGGCCCATGAACACTGAAGCTTTCTTT.